This T cell receptor beta chain was captured in a study of identical twins. A universal primer site was added by template switching, and unique molecular identifiers were carried by the cDNA. Via MiXCR, TCRdb re-called the 5' RACE reads, giving one row per CDR3 protein. The sample lists about 530,000 distinct CDR3 sequences, 13% to 15% occurring once. The V and J ends lost 6 bases and 8 bases, in that order; junction bases with no gene match: 14. CDR1 and CDR2 (germline): MNHNS, SASEGT. This CDR3 spans 16 amino acids. This clonotype was counted only a few times. The same sample was also studied in work on yellow fever vaccine responses in identical twins.

This chain uses TRBV6-1 with TRBJ2-3; 10 bases are shared with TRBD2. The receptor's source is a woman under 30 in good health. The sample was CD4+ T cells sorted from blood. The CDR3 bases are TGTGCCAGCAGGAATATAGCGGGGGGCCCGATTGCTACGCAGTATTTT. Translating gives CASRNIAGGPIATQYF.